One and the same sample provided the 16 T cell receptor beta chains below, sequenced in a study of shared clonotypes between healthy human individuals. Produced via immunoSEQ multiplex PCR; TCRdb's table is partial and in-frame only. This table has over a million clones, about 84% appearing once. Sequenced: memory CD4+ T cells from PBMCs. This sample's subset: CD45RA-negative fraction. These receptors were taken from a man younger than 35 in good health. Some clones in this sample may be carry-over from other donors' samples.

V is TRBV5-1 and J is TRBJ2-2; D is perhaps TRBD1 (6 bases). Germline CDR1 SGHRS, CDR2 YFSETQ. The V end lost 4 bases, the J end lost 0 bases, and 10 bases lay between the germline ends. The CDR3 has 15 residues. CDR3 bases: TGCGCCAGCAGCCCGGGACACGCGAACACCGGGGAGCTGTTTTTT. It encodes CASSPGHANTGELFF.

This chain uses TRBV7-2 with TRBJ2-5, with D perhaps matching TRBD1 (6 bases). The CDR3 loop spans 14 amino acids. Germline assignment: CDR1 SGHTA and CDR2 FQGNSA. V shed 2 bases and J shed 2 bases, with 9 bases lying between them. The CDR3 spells CASSLSGQQETQYF. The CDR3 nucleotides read TGTGCCAGCAGCTTATCAGGACAGCAAGAGACCCAGTACTTC.

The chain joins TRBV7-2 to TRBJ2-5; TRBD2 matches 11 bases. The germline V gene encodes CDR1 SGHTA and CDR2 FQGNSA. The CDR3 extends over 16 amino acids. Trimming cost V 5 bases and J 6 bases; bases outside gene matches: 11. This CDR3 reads CASSPELAGEKKTQYF. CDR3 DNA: TGTGCCAGCAGCCCTGAACTAGCGGGAGAAAAGAAGACCCAGTACTTC.

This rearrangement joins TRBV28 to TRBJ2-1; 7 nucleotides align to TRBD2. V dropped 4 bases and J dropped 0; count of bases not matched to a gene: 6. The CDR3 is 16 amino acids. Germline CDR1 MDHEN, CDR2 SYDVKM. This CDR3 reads CASSSSGKSSYNEQFF. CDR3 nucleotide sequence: TGTGCCAGCAGTTCGAGCGGGAAGAGCTCCTACAATGAGCAGTTCTTC.

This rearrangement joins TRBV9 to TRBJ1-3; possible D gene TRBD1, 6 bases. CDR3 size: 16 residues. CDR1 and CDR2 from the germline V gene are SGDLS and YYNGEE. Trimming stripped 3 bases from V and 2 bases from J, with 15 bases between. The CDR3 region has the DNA TGTGCCAGCAGCGCTACAGGGAGGGATCCTGGAAACACCATATATTTT. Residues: CASSATGRDPGNTIYF.

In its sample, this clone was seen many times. CDR3 amino acids: CATSRPPGLAGAKGEGIQYF. The DNA for the CDR3 is TGTGCCACCAGCAGACCCCCGGGACTAGCGGGAGCAAAGGGTGAAGGGATTCAGTACTTC. The chain combines TRBV15 with TRBJ2-4; 14 bases match TRBD2. Unmatched junction bases numbered 19, after V lost 2 bases and J lost 10 bases. CDR1 is LNHNV and CDR2 is YYDKDF in the germline V gene (reference sequence). The CDR3 has 20 residues. Combining the CDR3 with reference TRBV15 and TRBJ2-4 gives the whole variable domain DAMVIQNPRYQVTQFGKPVTLSCSQTLNHNVMYWYQQKSSQAPKLLFHYYDKDFNNEADTPDNFQSRRPNTSFCFLDIRSPGLGDTAMYLCATSRPPGLAGAKGEGIQYFGAGTRLSVL.

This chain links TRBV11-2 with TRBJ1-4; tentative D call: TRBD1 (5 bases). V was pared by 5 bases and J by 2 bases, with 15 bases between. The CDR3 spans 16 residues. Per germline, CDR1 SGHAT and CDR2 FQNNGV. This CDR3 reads CASSQVLWGTNEKLFF. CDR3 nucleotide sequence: TGTGCCAGCAGCCAAGTATTATGGGGGACTAATGAAAAACTGTTTTTT.

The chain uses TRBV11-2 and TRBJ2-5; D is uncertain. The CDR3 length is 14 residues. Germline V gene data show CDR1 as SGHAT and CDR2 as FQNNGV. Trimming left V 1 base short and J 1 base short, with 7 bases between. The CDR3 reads CASSLGMVQETQYF. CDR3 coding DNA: TGTGCCAGCAGCTTAGGCATGGTCCAAGAGACCCAGTACTTC.

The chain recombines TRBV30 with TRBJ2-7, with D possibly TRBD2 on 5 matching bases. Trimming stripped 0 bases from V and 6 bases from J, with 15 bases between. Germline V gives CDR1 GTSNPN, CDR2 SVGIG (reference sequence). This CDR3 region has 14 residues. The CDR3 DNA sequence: TGTGCCTGGAGTGTAAGGTCATGGACTTCCGAGCAGTACTTC. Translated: CAWSVRSWTSEQYF.

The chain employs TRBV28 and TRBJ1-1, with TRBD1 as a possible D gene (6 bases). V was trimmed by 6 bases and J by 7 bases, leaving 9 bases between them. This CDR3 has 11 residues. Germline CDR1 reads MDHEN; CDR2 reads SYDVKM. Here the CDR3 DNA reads TGTGCCAGCAGCGAGGGGGATGAAGCTTTCTTT. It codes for CASSEGDEAFF.

In DNA, the CDR3 is TGTGCCAGCAGTTTGAAGTTCTTCTCTGGGGCCAACGTCCTGACTTTC. Translating gives CASSLKFFSGANVLTF. The chain recombines TRBV28 with TRBJ2-6; D unresolved. This CDR3 has 16 amino acids. Germline CDR1 MDHEN, CDR2 SYDVKM. V lost 3 bases and J lost 0, with 9 bases in between.

This CDR3 is CASSLGPGGIYEQYF. The DNA of the CDR3 is TGTGCCAGCAGTTTAGGACCAGGGGGCATTTACGAGCAGTACTTC. The V and J genes are TRBV27 and TRBJ2-7, with 8 bases aligning to TRBD1. The V gene's germline CDR1 is MNHEY and CDR2 SMNVEV (reference sequence). There are 15 residues in the CDR3. Trimming cost V 2 bases and J 4 bases; bases outside gene matches: 7.

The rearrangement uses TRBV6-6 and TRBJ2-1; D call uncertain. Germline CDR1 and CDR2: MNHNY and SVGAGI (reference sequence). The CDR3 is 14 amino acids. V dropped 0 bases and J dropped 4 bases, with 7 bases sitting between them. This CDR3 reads CASSYSNGYNEQFF. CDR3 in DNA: TGTGCCAGCAGTTACTCGAATGGTTACAATGAGCAGTTCTTC.

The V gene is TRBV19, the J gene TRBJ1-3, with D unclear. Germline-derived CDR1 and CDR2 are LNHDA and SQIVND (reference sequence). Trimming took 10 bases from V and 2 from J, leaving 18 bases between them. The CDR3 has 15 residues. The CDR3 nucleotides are TGTGCCACCTCGCGGCGGGTATCCGCTGGAAACACCATATATTTT. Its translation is CATSRRVSAGNTIYF.

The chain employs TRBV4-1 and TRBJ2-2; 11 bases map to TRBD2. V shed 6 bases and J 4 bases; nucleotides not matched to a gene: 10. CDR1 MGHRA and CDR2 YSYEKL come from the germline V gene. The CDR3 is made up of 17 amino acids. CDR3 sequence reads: CASRPHTSGRITGELFF. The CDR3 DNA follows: TGCGCCAGCAGACCTCACACTAGCGGGAGAATCACCGGGGAGCTGTTTTTT.

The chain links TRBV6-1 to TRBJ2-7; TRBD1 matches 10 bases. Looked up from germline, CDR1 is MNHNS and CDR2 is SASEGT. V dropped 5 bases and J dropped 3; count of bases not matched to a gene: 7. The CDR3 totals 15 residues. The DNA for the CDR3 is TGTGCCAGCAGTACCCGGGACAGGGGTGGCTACGAGCAGTACTTC. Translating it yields CASSTRDRGGYEQYF.